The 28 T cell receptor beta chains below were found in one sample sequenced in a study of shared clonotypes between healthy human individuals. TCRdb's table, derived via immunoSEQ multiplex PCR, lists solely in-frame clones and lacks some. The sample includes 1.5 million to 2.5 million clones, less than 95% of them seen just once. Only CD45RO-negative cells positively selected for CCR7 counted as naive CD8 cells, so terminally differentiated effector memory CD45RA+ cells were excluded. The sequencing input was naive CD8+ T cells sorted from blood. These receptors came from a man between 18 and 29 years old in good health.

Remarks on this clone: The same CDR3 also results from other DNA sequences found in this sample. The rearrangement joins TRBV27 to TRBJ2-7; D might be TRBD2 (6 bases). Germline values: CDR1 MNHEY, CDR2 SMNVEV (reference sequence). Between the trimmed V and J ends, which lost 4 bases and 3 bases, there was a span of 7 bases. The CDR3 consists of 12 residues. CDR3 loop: CASSSGLYEQYF. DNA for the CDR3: TGTGCCAGCAGTTCGGGACTCTACGAGCAGTACTTC.

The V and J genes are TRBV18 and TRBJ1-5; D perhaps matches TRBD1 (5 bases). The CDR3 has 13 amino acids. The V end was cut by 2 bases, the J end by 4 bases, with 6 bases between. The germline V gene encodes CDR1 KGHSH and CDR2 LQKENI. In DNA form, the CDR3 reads TGTGCCAGCTCACCAGGGGCTAATCAGCCCCAGCATTTT. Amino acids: CASSPGANQPQHF.

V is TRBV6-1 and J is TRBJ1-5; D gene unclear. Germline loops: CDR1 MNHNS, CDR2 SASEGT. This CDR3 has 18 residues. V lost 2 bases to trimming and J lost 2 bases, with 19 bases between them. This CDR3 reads CASSEWGYGEFGNQPQHF. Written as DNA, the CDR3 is TGTGCCAGCAGTGAATGGGGATATGGGGAATTCGGCAATCAGCCCCAGCATTTT.

The chain's CDR3 is CASSLDPGGETQYF. Written as DNA, the CDR3 is TGTGCCAGCAGCTTAGATCCGGGCGGAGAGACCCAGTACTTC. The rearrangement uses TRBV7-9 and TRBJ2-5; D unresolved. This CDR3 has 14 residues. Looked up from germline, CDR1 is SEHNR and CDR2 is FQNEAQ (reference sequence). V was clipped by 1 base and J by 4 bases, with 10 bases between them.

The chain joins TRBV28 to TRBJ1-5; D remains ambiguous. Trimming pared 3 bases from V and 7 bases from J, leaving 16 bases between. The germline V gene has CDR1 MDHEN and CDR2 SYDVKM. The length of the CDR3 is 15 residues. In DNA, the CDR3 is TGTGCCAGCAGTTTGCTAAGCAGGACGAGGCAGCCCCAGCATTTT. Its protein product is CASSLLSRTRQPQHF.

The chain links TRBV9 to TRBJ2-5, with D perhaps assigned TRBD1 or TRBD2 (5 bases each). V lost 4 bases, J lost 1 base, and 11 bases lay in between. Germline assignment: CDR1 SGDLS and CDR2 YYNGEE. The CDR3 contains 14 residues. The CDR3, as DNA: TGTGCCAGCAGCAGCGGACATATCCAAGAGACCCAGTACTTC. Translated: CASSSGHIQETQYF.

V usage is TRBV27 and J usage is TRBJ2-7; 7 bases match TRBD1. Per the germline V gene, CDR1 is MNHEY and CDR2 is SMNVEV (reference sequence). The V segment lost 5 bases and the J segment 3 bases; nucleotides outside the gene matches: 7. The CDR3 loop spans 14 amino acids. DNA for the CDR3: TGTGCCAGCAGTGGATACCGGGACAGCTACGAGCAGTACTTC. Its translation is CASSGYRDSYEQYF.

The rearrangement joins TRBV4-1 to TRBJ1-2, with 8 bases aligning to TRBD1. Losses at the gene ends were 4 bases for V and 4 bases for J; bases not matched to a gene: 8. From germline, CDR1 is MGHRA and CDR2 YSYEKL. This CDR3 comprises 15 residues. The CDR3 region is CASSREQGEGYGYTF. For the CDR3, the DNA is TGCGCCAGCAGCCGCGAACAGGGGGAGGGCTATGGCTACACCTTC.

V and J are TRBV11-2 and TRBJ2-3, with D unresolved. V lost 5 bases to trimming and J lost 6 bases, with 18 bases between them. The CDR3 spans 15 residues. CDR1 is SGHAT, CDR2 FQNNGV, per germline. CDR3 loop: CASSMAWTPGDTQYF. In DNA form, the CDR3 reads TGTGCCAGCAGCATGGCCTGGACCCCTGGGGATACGCAGTATTTT.

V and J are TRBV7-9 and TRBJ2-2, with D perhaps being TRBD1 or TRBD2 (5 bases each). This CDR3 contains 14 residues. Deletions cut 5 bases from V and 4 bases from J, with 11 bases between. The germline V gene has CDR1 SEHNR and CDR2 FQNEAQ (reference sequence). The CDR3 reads CASSEPGGTGELFF. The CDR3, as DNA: TGTGCCAGCAGCGAACCTGGGGGCACCGGGGAGCTGTTTTTT.

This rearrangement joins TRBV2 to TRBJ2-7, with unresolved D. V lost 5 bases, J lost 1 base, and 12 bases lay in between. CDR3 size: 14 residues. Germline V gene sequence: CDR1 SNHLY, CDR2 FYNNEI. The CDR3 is CASSPPDDSYEQYF. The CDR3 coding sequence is TGTGCCAGCAGTCCCCCGGACGATTCCTACGAGCAGTACTTC.

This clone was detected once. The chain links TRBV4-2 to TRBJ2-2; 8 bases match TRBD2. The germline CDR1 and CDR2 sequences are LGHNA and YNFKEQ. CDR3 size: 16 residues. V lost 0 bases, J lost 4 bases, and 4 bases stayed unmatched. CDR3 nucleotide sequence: TGTGCCAGCAGCCAAGACCTAGCGGGTTCCACCGGGGAGCTGTTTTTT. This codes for CASSQDLAGSTGELFF.

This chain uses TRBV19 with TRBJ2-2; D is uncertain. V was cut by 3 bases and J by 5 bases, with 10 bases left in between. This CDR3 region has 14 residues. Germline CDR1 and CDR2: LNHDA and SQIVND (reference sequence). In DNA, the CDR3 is TGTGCCAGTAGTATTCTCCACGGGACCGGGGAGCTGTTTTTT. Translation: CASSILHGTGELFF.

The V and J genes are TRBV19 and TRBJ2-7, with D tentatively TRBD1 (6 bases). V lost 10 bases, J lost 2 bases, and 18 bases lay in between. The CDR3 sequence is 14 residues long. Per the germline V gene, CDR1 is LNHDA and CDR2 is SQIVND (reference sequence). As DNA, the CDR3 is TGTGCCACGTCCCCGACAGGTCCTACCTACGAGCAGTACTTC. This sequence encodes CATSPTGPTYEQYF. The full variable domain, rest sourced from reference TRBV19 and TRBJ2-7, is DGGITQSPKYLFRKEGQNVTLSCEQNLNHDAMYWYRQDPGQGLRLIYYSQIVNDFQKGDIAEGYSVSREKKESFPLTVTSAQKNPTAFYLCATSPTGPTYEQYFGPGTRLTVT.

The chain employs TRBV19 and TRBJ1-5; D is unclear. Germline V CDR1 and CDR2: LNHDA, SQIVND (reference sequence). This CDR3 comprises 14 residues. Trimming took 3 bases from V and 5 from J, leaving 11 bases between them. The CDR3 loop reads CASSMVGPHQPQHF. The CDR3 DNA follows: TGTGCCAGTAGTATGGTAGGTCCTCATCAGCCCCAGCATTTT.

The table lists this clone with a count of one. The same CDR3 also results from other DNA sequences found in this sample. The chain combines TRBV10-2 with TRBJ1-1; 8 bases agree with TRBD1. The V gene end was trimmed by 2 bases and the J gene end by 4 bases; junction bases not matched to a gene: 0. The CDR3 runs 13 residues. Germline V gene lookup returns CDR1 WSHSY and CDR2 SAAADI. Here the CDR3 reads CASSETGGTEAFF. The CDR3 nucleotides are TGCGCCAGCAGTGAGACAGGGGGCACTGAAGCTTTCTTT.

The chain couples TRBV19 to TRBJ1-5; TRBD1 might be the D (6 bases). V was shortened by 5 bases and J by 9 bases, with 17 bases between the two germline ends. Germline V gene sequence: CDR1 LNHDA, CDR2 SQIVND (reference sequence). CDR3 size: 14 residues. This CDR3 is CASSGGAGVRPQHF. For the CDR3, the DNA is TGTGCCAGTAGTGGGGGGGCGGGGGTTCGGCCCCAGCATTTT.

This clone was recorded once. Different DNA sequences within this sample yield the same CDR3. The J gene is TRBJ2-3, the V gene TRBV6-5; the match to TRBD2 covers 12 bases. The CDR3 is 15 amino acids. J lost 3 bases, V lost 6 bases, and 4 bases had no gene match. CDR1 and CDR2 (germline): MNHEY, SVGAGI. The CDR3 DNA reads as TGTGCCAGCAGCCTGACTAGCGGGAGTACAGATACGCAGTATTTT. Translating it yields CASSLTSGSTDTQYF.

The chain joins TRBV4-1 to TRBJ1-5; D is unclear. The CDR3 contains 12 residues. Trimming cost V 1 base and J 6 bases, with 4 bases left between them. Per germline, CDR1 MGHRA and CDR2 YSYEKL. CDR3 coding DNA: TGCGCCAGCAGCCAAGGCGCTCAGCCCCAGCATTTT. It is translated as CASSQGAQPQHF.

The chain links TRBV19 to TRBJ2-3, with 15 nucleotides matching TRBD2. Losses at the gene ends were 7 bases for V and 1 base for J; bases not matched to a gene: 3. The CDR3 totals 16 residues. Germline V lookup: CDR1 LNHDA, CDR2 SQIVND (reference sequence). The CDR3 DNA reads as TGTGCCAGTACCCGGACTAGCGGGGGGGGCACAGATACGCAGTATTTT. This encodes CASTRTSGGGTDTQYF. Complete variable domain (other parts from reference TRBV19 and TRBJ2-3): DGGITQSPKYLFRKEGQNVTLSCEQNLNHDAMYWYRQDPGQGLRLIYYSQIVNDFQKGDIAEGYSVSREKKESFPLTVTSAQKNPTAFYLCASTRTSGGGTDTQYFGPGTRLTVL.

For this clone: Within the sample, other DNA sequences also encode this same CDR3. Here the CDR3 reads CASSFRGQETQYF. CDR3 in DNA: TGTGCCAGCAGCTTCCGCGGTCAAGAGACCCAGTACTTC. The chain recombines TRBV13 with TRBJ2-5, with D uncertain. Trimming left V 3 bases short and J 2 bases short, with 7 bases between. CDR1 and CDR2 from the germline V gene are PRHDT and FYEKMQ (reference sequence). CDR3 length: 13 residues.

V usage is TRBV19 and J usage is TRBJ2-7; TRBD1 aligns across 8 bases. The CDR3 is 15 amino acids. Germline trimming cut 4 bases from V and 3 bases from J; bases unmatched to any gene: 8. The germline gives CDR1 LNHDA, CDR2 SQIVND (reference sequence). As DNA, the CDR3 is TGTGCCAGTAGTAAGGAAGGACAGGGCATCTACGAGCAGTACTTC. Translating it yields CASSKEGQGIYEQYF. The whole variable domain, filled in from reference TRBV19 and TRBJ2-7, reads DGGITQSPKYLFRKEGQNVTLSCEQNLNHDAMYWYRQDPGQGLRLIYYSQIVNDFQKGDIAEGYSVSREKKESFPLTVTSAQKNPTAFYLCASSKEGQGIYEQYFGPGTRLTVT.

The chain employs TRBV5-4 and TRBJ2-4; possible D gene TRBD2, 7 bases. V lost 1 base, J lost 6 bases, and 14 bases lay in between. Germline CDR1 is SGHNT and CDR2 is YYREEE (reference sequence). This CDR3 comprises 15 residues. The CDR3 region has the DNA TGTGCCAGCAGCTTGTACGGGGAGGGGGGAAACATTCAGTACTTC. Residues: CASSLYGEGGNIQYF.

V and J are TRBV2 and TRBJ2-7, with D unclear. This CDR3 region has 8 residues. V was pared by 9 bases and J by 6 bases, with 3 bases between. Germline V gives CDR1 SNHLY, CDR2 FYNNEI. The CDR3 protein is CASSEQYF. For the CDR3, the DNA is TGTGCCAGTTCCGAGCAGTACTTC.

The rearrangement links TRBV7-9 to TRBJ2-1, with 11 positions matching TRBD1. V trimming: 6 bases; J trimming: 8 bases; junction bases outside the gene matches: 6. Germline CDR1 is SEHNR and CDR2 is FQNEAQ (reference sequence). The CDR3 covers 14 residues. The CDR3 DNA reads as TGTGCCAGCAGTTCCGGGACAGGGGGGGATGAGCAGTTCTTC. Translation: CASSSGTGGDEQFF.

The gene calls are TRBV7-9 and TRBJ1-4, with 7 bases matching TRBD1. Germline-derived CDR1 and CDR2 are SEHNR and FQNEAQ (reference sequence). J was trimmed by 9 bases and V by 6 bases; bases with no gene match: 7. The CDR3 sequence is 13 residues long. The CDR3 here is CASSDDREKKLFF. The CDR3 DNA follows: TGTGCCAGCAGTGACGACAGGGAAAAAAAACTGTTTTTT.

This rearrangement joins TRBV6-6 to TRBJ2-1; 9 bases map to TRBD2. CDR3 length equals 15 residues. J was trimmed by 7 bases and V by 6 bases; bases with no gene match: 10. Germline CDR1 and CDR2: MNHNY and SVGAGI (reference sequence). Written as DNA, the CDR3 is TGTGCCAGCAGCTACGGTGTGGGACTAGCAAATGAGCAGTTCTTC. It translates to CASSYGVGLANEQFF.

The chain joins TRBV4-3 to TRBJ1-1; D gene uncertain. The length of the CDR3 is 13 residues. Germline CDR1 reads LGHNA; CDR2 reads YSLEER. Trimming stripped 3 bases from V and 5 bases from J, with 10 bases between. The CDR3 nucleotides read TGCGCCAGCAGCCAGAGTCCTGGGACTGAAGCTTTCTTT. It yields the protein CASSQSPGTEAFF.